This entry is about one TCR beta chain. This record belongs to a study of blood T cell repertoires in COVID-19. Study-level background: Researchers got acute and convalescent COVID-19 samples from the United States, Italy and Spain.

Libraries were prepared by immunoSEQ multiplex PCR; TCRdb keeps only in-frame clonotypes and omits some of them. The sample lists around 160,000 clones, 80% occurring once. V gave up 7 bases and J gave up 7 bases; unmatched junction bases: 6. The CDR3 spans 11 residues. CDR1 and CDR2 (germline): GTSNPN, SVGIG (reference sequence). Before being deemed recovered, Cohort 3 donors had two negative PCRs, clearance, or symptom resolution. The TCR originated in a woman aged 55 to 70 who had recovered from COVID-19. The gene calls are TRBV30 and TRBJ1-2, with 7 positions matching TRBD1. Sequencing used PBMCs or T cells enriched from blood (not recorded which). The CDR3 DNA reads as TGTGCCTTCCAGGGGGACGGTGGCTACACCTTC. This codes for CAFQGDGGYTF.